This T cell receptor beta chain is drawn from a study of OX40 agonist ivuxolimab in advanced cancers. The protocol was immunoSEQ multiplex PCR, while the TCRdb copy is restricted to in-frame clones and leaves out a portion. The repertoire holds roughly 46,000 clones, with approximately 91% as singletons. Germline CDR1 and CDR2: MGHRA and YSYEKL. This CDR3 has 14 amino acids. The V end lost 4 bases, the J end lost 5 bases, and 14 bases lay between the germline ends. The TCR originated in an adult with an advanced solid tumor such as melanoma, head and neck, liver or kidney cancer. The gene calls are TRBV4-1 and TRBJ2-5; the D call may be TRBD1 or TRBD2 (5 bases each). Sequencing used CD4+ or CD8+ T cells sorted from blood, obtained in a trial of the OX40 agonist ivuxolimab. CDR3 in DNA: TGCGCCAGCAGCCCCCTGGGACCGACGGAGACCCAGTACTTC. Amino acid sequence: CASSPLGPTETQYF.